This TCR beta chain comes out of a study of cytomegalovirus exposure and HLA in healthy donors. This PCR relied on a set of 60 Vbeta primers and 13 Jbeta primers. Per the original data handling: The count from a later analysis was about 80 million unique TCR beta chains, approximately 9.9 million of them shared. Assay: immunoSEQ multiplex PCR; the TCRdb copy retains only in-frame clones and omits some. Clonal size and the V and J genes are those of that table, whereas D and trimming came from the DNA. The sample has about 110,000 clones, less than 85% seen once. General observations from the study: In a later analysis, TCR beta V- and J-gene trimming showed a link to a missense DCLRE1C variant. While the bulk of TCR sequences proved rare, some public TCRs turned up in many donors. Among immune exposure information, only CMV serostatus was available.

Note on this clone: Its specificity is unknown.

The V gene end was trimmed by 0 bases and the J gene end by 7 bases; junction bases not matched to a gene: 11. The CDR3 is made up of 17 amino acids. CDR1 and CDR2 (germline): LNHNV, YYDKDF (reference sequence). The sequenced material came from PBMCs. This sequence originates from a woman aged 40-49 years in good health and CMV-seropositive. The V call is TRBV15, the J call TRBJ2-1; 8 bases are shared with TRBD1. CDR3 amino acids: CATSRDLSGRGPNEQFF. The CDR3, as DNA: TGTGCCACCAGCAGAGATCTCTCGGGCAGGGGGCCTAATGAGCAGTTCTTC.